The 21 T cell receptor beta chains below come from one sample, sequenced in a study of identical twins. TCRdb used MiXCR to reprocess the 5' RACE reads, holding one entry per CDR3 protein. The sample consists of 200,000 to 250,000 distinct CDR3 sequences, about 14% of them appearing once. The sequencing input was memory (CD45RO+) T cells sorted from blood. The receptors originated from a woman aged 18-30 years in good health.

The sample holds one count of this clonotype. Here the CDR3 DNA reads TGTGCCAGCAGCGATAGTGTCCAAGAGACCCAGTACTTC. Its translation is CASSDSVQETQYF. The genes are TRBV7-3 and TRBJ2-5; D not resolved. The CDR3 sequence is 13 residues long. Trimming took 5 bases from V and 1 from J, leaving 8 bases between them. Germline V CDR1 and CDR2: SGHTA, FQGTGA.

Ten or more counts support this clonotype. This chain connects TRBV20-1 to TRBJ2-1; D gene ambiguous. The V end lost 5 bases, the J end lost 4 bases, and 9 bases lay between the germline ends. In germline, CDR1 is DFQATT, CDR2 SNEGSKA (reference sequence). The CDR3 has 12 residues. The CDR3 reads CSAQVLYNEQFF. The CDR3 DNA reads TGCAGTGCTCAGGTCCTTTACAATGAGCAGTTCTTC.

This clonotype has a count of ten or more. CDR3 sequence: CASSLATVEDYEQYF. DNA for the CDR3: TGTGCCAGCAGCTTGGCCACCGTGGAGGACTACGAGCAGTACTTC. V and J are TRBV5-6 and TRBJ2-7; tentative D call: TRBD2 (5 bases). This CDR3 is built from 15 residues. V lost 0 bases and J lost 3, with 13 bases in between. CDR1 is SGHDT, CDR2 YYEEEE, per germline.

This chain joins TRBV4-3 and TRBJ2-5, with D tentatively TRBD1 (5 bases). The CDR3 has 15 residues. Germline CDR1 reads LGHNA; CDR2 reads YSLEER. Trimming removed 2 bases at V and 7 bases at J, with 17 bases between. CDR3 region: CASSQNRQNARTQYF. The DNA for the CDR3 is TGCGCCAGCAGCCAAAACCGACAGAACGCCCGGACCCAGTACTTC.

Many counts were recorded for this clonotype. V gene TRBV6-1 combines with J gene TRBJ2-7; D uncertain. Trimming removed 7 bases at V and 2 bases at J, with 6 bases between. The germline V gene encodes CDR1 MNHNS and CDR2 SASEGT. The CDR3 has 11 residues. CDR3 residues: CASMHPYEQYF. CDR3 DNA sequence: TGTGCCAGCATGCACCCCTACGAGCAGTACTTC.

The gene calls are TRBV5-1 and TRBJ2-3; D remains ambiguous. Trimming cost V 3 bases and J 0 bases, with 11 bases left between them. The germline V gene encodes CDR1 SGHRS and CDR2 YFSETQ. This CDR3 is built from 15 residues. The CDR3 coding sequence is TGCGCCAGCAGCTCAGACCCGACTAGCACAGATACGCAGTATTTT. Amino acid sequence: CASSSDPTSTDTQYF.

This clonotype was seen ten or more times. The J gene is TRBJ2-2, the V gene TRBV7-6, with 10 positions matching TRBD2. J gave up 4 bases and V 5 bases, and 10 bases lay outside the gene matches. Germline V gives CDR1 SGHVS, CDR2 FNYEAQ. This CDR3 is built from 17 residues. The CDR3 sequence is CASSQTLGLAVTGELFF. For the CDR3, the DNA is TGTGCCAGCAGCCAAACTCTAGGACTAGCGGTCACCGGGGAGCTGTTTTTT.

The chain has TRBV5-6 and TRBJ2-4, with no clear D. Germline CDR1 SGHDT, CDR2 YYEEEE. This CDR3 is built from 16 residues. Trimming pared 2 bases from V and 1 base from J, leaving 13 bases between. The CDR3 region has the DNA TGTGCCAGCAGCTTCCCCGCACAAGGGGCCAAAAACATTCAGTACTTC. Translation gives CASSFPAQGAKNIQYF.

The V gene is TRBV11-3, the J gene TRBJ2-1; 8 nucleotides line up with TRBD2. The CDR3 consists of 15 residues. With V trimmed by 5 bases and J by 5 bases, 8 bases remained unmatched. Germline V gene sequence: CDR1 SGHNT, CDR2 YENEEA. The DNA of the CDR3 is TGTGCCAGCAGCCCGGGGACTAGGTGGCACAATGAGCAGTTCTTC. Protein: CASSPGTRWHNEQFF.

This chain links TRBV6-1 with TRBJ2-7; 11 nucleotides match TRBD2. Losses at the gene ends were 7 bases for V and 2 bases for J; bases not matched to a gene: 7. The CDR3 spans 15 residues. CDR1 is MNHNS and CDR2 is SASEGT in the germline V gene. Written as DNA, the CDR3 is TGTGCCAGCACTACGACTAGCGGGACCCCCTACGAGCAGTACTTC. This codes for CASTTTSGTPYEQYF.

At least ten counts were recorded for this clonotype. The chain links TRBV5-1 to TRBJ2-1; TRBD2 matches 15 bases. The CDR3 length is 17 residues. Germline CDR1 is SGHRS and CDR2 is YFSETQ. V lost 4 bases to trimming and J lost 4 bases; unmatched junction nucleotides: 6. The CDR3 loop reads CASSPRTSGREYNEQFF. CDR3 nucleotide sequence: TGCGCCAGCAGCCCCAGGACTAGCGGGAGGGAGTACAATGAGCAGTTCTTC.

This clonotype was seen more than once but under ten times. This chain uses TRBV7-2 with TRBJ2-5; TRBD2 agrees at 12 bases. The V gene's germline CDR1 is SGHTA and CDR2 FQGNSA. With V trimmed by 0 bases and J by 7 bases, 9 bases remained unmatched. The CDR3 loop spans 17 amino acids. The DNA of the CDR3 is TGTGCCAGCAGCTTAGCCGCCCTAGCGGGGGGGGTGGGGACCCAGTACTTC. Protein sequence: CASSLAALAGGVGTQYF. Variable domain in full (rest from reference TRBV7-2 and TRBJ2-5): GAGVSQSPSNKVTEKGKDVELRCDPISGHTALYWYRQSLGQGLEFLIYFQGNSAPDKSGLPSDRFSAERTGGSVSTLTIQRTQQEDSAVYLCASSLAALAGGVGTQYFGPGTRLLVL.

The chain combines TRBV29-1 with TRBJ1-1, with D hard to call. V shed 4 bases and J shed 2 bases, with 14 bases lying between them. Looked up from germline, CDR1 is SQVTM and CDR2 is ANQGSEA. The CDR3 length is 14 residues. The DNA of the CDR3 is TGCAGCGTTGCTATTTGGACGGTTAACACTGAAGCTTTCTTT. Translating it yields CSVAIWTVNTEAFF.

This clonotype was observed a few times. The V and J genes are TRBV11-2 and TRBJ2-3; perhaps TRBD2 as D (6 bases). Germline assignment: CDR1 SGHAT and CDR2 FQNNGV. The CDR3 runs to 14 residues. The ends were cut back, 3 bases at V and 2 bases at J, with 9 bases in the middle. CDR3 nucleotides: TGTGCCAGCAGCTTCGGGACTTACACAGATACGCAGTATTTT. It translates to CASSFGTYTDTQYF.

This clonotype has at least ten counts. The V call is TRBV15, the J call TRBJ2-1; D is perhaps TRBD1 (8 bases). V was trimmed by 11 bases and J by 4 bases, leaving 15 bases between them. The CDR3 contains 13 residues. Per the germline V gene, CDR1 is LNHNV and CDR2 is YYDKDF (reference sequence). The CDR3: CAAQGGKYNEQFF. The CDR3 nucleotides read TGTGCCGCACAGGGGGGGAAATACAATGAGCAGTTCTTC.

This clonotype was recorded once. The chain recombines TRBV30 with TRBJ2-7; D gene uncertain. The CDR3 has 15 residues. Germline lookup yields CDR1 GTSNPN and CDR2 SVGIG (reference sequence). Trimming shortened V by 3 bases and J by 0 bases, and 15 bases separated the two germline ends. The CDR3 nucleotides read TGTGCCTGGAGCGGCACGGTTTACAGCTCCTACGAGCAGTACTTC. This sequence encodes CAWSGTVYSSYEQYF.

This chain links TRBV20-1 with TRBJ1-6; a weak D match, TRBD1 (6 bases). The V end lost 6 bases, the J end lost 8 bases, and 32 bases lay between the germline ends. CDR3 length equals 19 residues. Germline values: CDR1 DFQATT, CDR2 SNEGSKA (reference sequence). The CDR3 region is CSADSWEGDLPTQDSPLHF. The CDR3 coding sequence is TGCAGTGCCGACTCTTGGGAGGGGGACTTACCTACTCAAGATTCACCCCTCCACTTT.

This clonotype was seen a handful of times. The V call is TRBV11-2, the J call TRBJ1-2; D call uncertain. This CDR3 has 16 amino acids. Looked up from germline, CDR1 is SGHAT and CDR2 is FQNNGV. V dropped 4 bases and J dropped 5 bases, with 20 bases sitting between them. The CDR3 here is CASSSGTGRGEYGYTF. Written as DNA, the CDR3 is TGTGCCAGCAGCTCCGGCACGGGTCGTGGGGAATATGGCTACACCTTC.

This clonotype has a handful of counts. The chain recombines TRBV10-3 with TRBJ2-5; D is perhaps TRBD1 or TRBD2 (6 bases each). Germline lookup yields CDR1 ENHRY and CDR2 SYGVKD. Trimming cost V 6 bases and J 3 bases, with 20 bases left between them. The CDR3 loop spans 16 amino acids. The CDR3 loop reads CAISYGGTGREETQYF. The CDR3 DNA follows: TGTGCCATCAGCTACGGGGGCACAGGGCGGGAAGAGACCCAGTACTTC.

This chain joins TRBV18 and TRBJ1-2; D not resolved. Trimming stripped 6 bases from V and 6 bases from J, with 8 bases between. The germline V gene has CDR1 KGHSH and CDR2 LQKENI. The CDR3 sequence is 11 residues long. CDR3: CASSFTHGYTF. CDR3 coding DNA: TGTGCCAGCTCTTTTACCCATGGCTACACCTTC.

The V call is TRBV15, the J call TRBJ1-5, with D maybe TRBD1 (5 bases). V was trimmed by 0 bases and J by 1 base, leaving 7 bases between them. The CDR3 spans 15 residues. Germline loops: CDR1 LNHNV, CDR2 YYDKDF (reference sequence). CDR3 DNA sequence: TGTGCCACCAGCAGAGAGGCAGGGAGCAATCAGCCCCAGCATTTT. Amino acids: CATSREAGSNQPQHF.